Given below is one T cell receptor (beta chain) in context. No cognate antigen has been identified for it. No base qualities exist here, and no much larger clone lies one base off it. The cohort comprised some 700 healthy bone marrow donors. At the time of sampling, every cohort member was nominally healthy, though immune exposures that went unrecorded were likely present. The donor was CMV seropositive and belonged to the group of more than 250 seropositive cohort members. A peripheral blood sample was collected from each donor, and TCR beta sequencing was performed on peripheral blood mononuclear cells. Genomic DNA extraction from the blood cell samples was performed with the Qiagen DNeasy Blood Extraction Kit. V is cut by 11 bases and J by 4 bases, and the space between the germline ends is 18 bases. CDR1 and CDR2, looked up from the germline V gene, are MNHEY and SVGAGI. Inclusive of the bounding cysteine and phenylalanine, the CDR3 is 13 residues long. Just CDR3 DNA is preserved here, 39 bases in frame from base 1.

These data are taken from a study of cytomegalovirus exposure and HLA in healthy donors (TCRdb year 2017). With respect to the entire study: In an earlier analysis of 550 to 750 of the donors, 276 Gb of sequence data and 100 million or so unique TCR beta sequences from 180 million or so T cells were reported. To decide whether each TCR beta V gene segment behaved as functional or pseudogenic, an earlier analysis of several hundred of the donors relied on high-throughput TCR beta sequencing. A later genetic analysis used genome-wide SNP genotypes for about three fifths of the 666 donors, treating that subset as a discovery cohort. Class I and class II HLA loci were covered by the typing at four-digit resolution. About 320 gigabases of sequencing data and approximately 85 million unique TCR sequences were included in an early release covering 550 to 650 HLA-typed donors. Roughly five DR-DQ haplotypes were handled as single units for association and clustering, since linkage in the cohort was strong. Donor age, sex, ethnicity and CMV serostatus were compiled alongside the repertoire data. Among the roughly 430 genotyped donors, around 79% belonged to the genetic ancestry cluster associated with self-reported Caucasian donors. The study aimed to test whether cataloging public T cell receptors could reveal signatures of past pathogen exposure. Using immunosequencing, the study profiled T cell repertoires from some 670 subjects and related those repertoires to cytomegalovirus serostatus. On average, over 200,000 unique TCR beta nucleotide sequences were sequenced per donor among some 420 genotyped donors of the cohort, with approximately 18% of those sequences being non-productive. To study patterns of TCR occurrence, a later analysis re-analyzed previously published TCR beta repertoires from several hundred donors and added high-resolution HLA genotyping. To predict cytomegalovirus infection status, the study brought together high-throughput TCR immunosequencing, statistical association of individual TCRs with disease status, and machine learning. The number of donors typed differed by locus, with roughly 629-640 for A, B, C, DRB1 and DQB1, more than 500 for DQA1, about 610 for DPA1, and 472 for DPB1. Every repertoire in the discovery cohort had been generated on one and the same sequencing platform. In addition to the first cohort of about 650 subjects, a separate validation cohort of 120 different subjects was used. In the later analysis, no new phenotypic data were used to find candidate immune exposures; instead, reliance was placed on TCR beta sequences and their occurrence across donors.

The method behind the library was the immunoSEQ multiplex PCR assay. For the multiplex PCR, a mixture combining 60 forward primers for TCR Vbeta segments and 13 reverse primers for TCR Jbeta segments was used. The CDR3 region of rearranged TCR beta genes was amplified from genomic DNA by a multiplex PCR assay. On the Illumina HiSeq System, the amplified TCR beta libraries were sequenced as 87-base-pair reads. The study's own analysis went as follows. A later analysis counted about 82 million unique TCR beta chains across the 666 repertoires, and around 12 million of these chains were shared by at least two donors. Raw reads were error-corrected and collapsed into unique sequences by a nearest-neighbor algorithm in which closely related sequences were merged to remove PCR and sequencing errors. Alignment of CDR3 sequences to IMGT reference sequences was used to assign V, D and J gene segments. Each retained sequence needed at least a six-nucleotide match to both a V gene segment and a J gene segment. A rearrangement counted as productive if the CDR3 had no stop codons and remained in frame with V and J, and every other rearrangement counted as non-productive. Following IMGT convention, CDR3 was defined as the stretch from the second conserved V-encoded cysteine to the conserved J-encoded phenylalanine. Sequences without an unambiguous match to a single V gene segment were excluded from the earlier analysis of several hundred of the donors. An earlier analysis of just under 600 of the donors called V segments functional above 56.7% productive rearrangements and segregating when the between-donor standard deviation exceeded 5%. To diagnose cytomegalovirus status from the catalog of TCR beta chain sequences, a statistical classification framework was built. In a later analysis, TCR nucleotide sequences were compared against IMGT/GENE-DB human TR gene sequences so that V and J genes could be assigned. A later analysis assigned CDR3 sequences and most-parsimonious VDJ recombination scenarios with the TCRdist pipeline. In a later analysis, every TCR beta chain was defined by the combination of its CDR3 amino acid sequence and its V-gene family, and reads without a unique V-gene family were dropped. In a later analysis, a few hundred highly shared, low-generation-probability nucleotide sequences were removed to address suspected cross-contamination and a sequencing artifact. In a later analysis, a clonal expansion index was calculated for each public chain from normalized within-repertoire ranks of inferred template counts. A later analysis computed generation probabilities with a VDJ recombination model fitted to out-of-frame rearrangements, and checked the results against IGoR. Hypergeometric tests were used in a later analysis to score TCR-TCR, TCR-HLA and TCR-CMV co-occurrence, with a repertoire-size bias correction applied to the TCR pairs. False discovery rates were estimated in a later analysis by permuting HLA or CMV assignments 20 times. In a later analysis, co-occurring TCRs were grouped with DBSCAN, and TCRdist sequence similarity was added when clustering was performed within HLA-allele-positive subsets. Repertoires with fewer than 30,000 or more than 120,000 public chains were left out of co-occurrence clustering, as were a few repertoires with anomalous nucleotide sharing. Imported from immuneACCESS, the table was reduced by TCRdb to in-frame sequences with V and J called. These copies leave out some clones; in studies compared against another copy, an unresolved V gene accounts for under half, and the cause of the remainder is not known. V and J calls and clone size are those listed in that table; D and trimming were worked out from the DNA. The sample table records some 190,000 clones; roughly 77% of these occur just once. Under 3% of the sample is taken by the ten largest.

Overall study results and their limits: Roughly uniform sequencing depth across donors was assumed in presence/absence analyses, although this assumption may not hold. Several of the top co-occurrence clusters appeared to be linked to parvovirus B19, influenza, CMV and Epstein-Barr virus, according to a later analysis. A later analysis found that HLA-associated TCR beta chains were more clonally expanded and had lower generation probabilities than equally common non-associated chains. The authors suggested that the approach could potentially be extended to other disease states and immunological phenotypes. In a later analysis, about 17,000 TCR beta sequences were associated with specific HLA alleles at a false discovery rate of 0.05. A further reported finding was that TCR beta sequences accurately predicted the HLA-A and HLA-B alleles for most subjects in the first cohort. Most TCR sequences were seen in very few donors, while some public TCRs were found in many individuals. Assigning TCR associations to individual alleles was difficult when HLA alleles, especially DR and DQ, strongly co-occurred. A cluster of highly shared sequence variants was judged likely to be a technical artifact of the sequencing pipeline. This cohort had only TCR beta chains sequenced, and the lack of alpha or paired-chain data limited which features could be detected. A few of the identified cytomegalovirus-associated TCR beta chains were confirmed in vitro to be specific for cytomegalovirus antigens. The only immune exposure information available for the cohort was CMV serostatus. A later genetic analysis associated a missense DCLRE1C variant with V-gene and J-gene trimming of TCR beta chains, and an independent cohort replicated the association. A later analysis found that TCR association rates varied across HLA loci, with DRB1 alleles showing the most associated TCRs and HLA-C alleles the fewest. In an earlier analysis of some 500 of the donors, most TCR beta V segments were observed in productive rearrangements about 90% or about 30% of the time, broadly matching IMGT annotations. The 87-base-pair reads could not distinguish some IMGT-functional V segments, including TRBV6-2 and TRBV6-3, so those segments were excluded. Correlated functional status among segregating V segments might reflect linkage disequilibrium, but an unknown experimental factor could not be ruled out. Because counts were too low, 15 to 20 rarely observed V segments, including chromosome 9 orphons, were excluded from the earlier analysis of a few hundred of the donors. In the study, roughly 160 TCR beta chains were listed as associated with cytomegalovirus. According to a later analysis, most CMV-associated TCR beta chains appeared to be HLA-restricted, and the HLA associations seemed to be driven largely by CMV exposure. The classifier was reported to diagnose cytomegalovirus status with high specificity and sensitivity in both the original and validation cohorts. A later genetic analysis reported fewer N-insertions in productive TCRs among donors in an Asian-associated ancestry cluster than the roughly 700-donor mean. Because HLA typing was missing for some donors at each locus, association tests included only the typed subset.

The chain was built from TRBV6-5 and TRBJ2-7, and possibly TRBD1, on 6 matching bases. The sequenced sample was PBMCs. This receptor was identified in a woman under 40 in good health and CMV-seropositive. The CDR3 loop reads CAAQGQGHYEQYF. The nucleotide sequence is given as TGTGCCGCCCAGGGGCAGGGACATTACGAGCAGTACTTC.